A selection of T cell receptor beta chains follows, all from one sample in a study of T cell clones after liver transplantation. Only in-frame clones appear in the TCRdb table, and some are missing; sequencing was by immunoSEQ multiplex PCR. Seen here are tens of thousands of clones, 71% observed once, and the top ten hold approximately 16%. The sample in question was CD4+ T cells from blood, obtained before liver transplant. The receptors were sampled from a human donor who received a liver transplant. CDR3s include the opening cysteine and the closing phenylalanine or tryptophan. The order of the fields is J gene, clone size, V gene, D gene, CDR3 DNA, CDR3 protein. The D gene is left open where the match is weak. Not every row has a clone size; where given, it reads once, few, many or a size class.

TRBJ1-4	NA	TRBV7-9	NA	TGTGCCAGCAGCAAACCGGGGGGCAGAGCTGATGAAAAACTGTTTTTT	CASSKPGGRADEKLFF
TRBJ1-2	NA	TRBV6-6	TRBD1	TGTGCCAGCCGCCTTCCACAGGGGCTAAACTATGGCTACACCTTC	CASRLPQGLNYGYTF
TRBJ1-1	NA	TRBV7-2	NA	TGTGCCAGCAGCTTAAGTGGGCCAGGGGAAGGGACTGAAGCTTTCTTT	CASSLSGPGEGTEAFF
TRBJ1-2	NA	TRBV2	TRBD1	TGTGCCAGCAGTGATGGGACAGGGGGGAACTATGGCTACACCTTC	CASSDGTGGNYGYTF
TRBJ1-1	NA	TRBV9	TRBD1	TGTGCCAGCAGCTCGGGACAGGGTTTTACTGAAGCTTTCTTT	CASSSGQGFTEAFF
TRBJ2-2	NA	TRBV30	NA	TGTGCCTGGACCCTGACACCTCGATCGAACACCGGGGAGCTGTTTTTT	CAWTLTPRSNTGELFF
TRBJ1-1	few	TRBV6-5	TRBD1	TGTGCCAGCAGTTACACGACAGGGGATGACACTGAAGCTTTCTTT	CASSYTTGDDTEAFF
TRBJ2-2	NA	TRBV6-5	TRBD2	TGTGCCAGCAGTTACTCGGGAGCGGGGGGGCCCGGGGAGCTGTTTTTT	CASSYSGAGGPGELFF
TRBJ1-4	NA	TRBV30	TRBD1	TGTGCCTCTTCGGGACAGGAAAATGAAAAACTGTTTTTT	CASSGQENEKLFF
TRBJ1-3	NA	TRBV28	NA	TGTGCCAGCAGAGGCTCGGGGGGGGCTGGAAACACCATATATTTT	CASRGSGGAGNTIYF
TRBJ1-5	NA	TRBV18	TRBD1	TGTGCCAGCTCTCAGACAGGGGAGAGTCAGCCCCAGCATTTT	CASSQTGESQPQHF
TRBJ1-6	medium-sized	TRBV2	TRBD1	TGTGCCAGCAGAGGACAGGGCCATTCACCCCTCCACTTT	CASRGQGHSPLHF
TRBJ1-1	NA	TRBV11-1	NA	TGTGCCAGCAGCTTTAACAAGAACACTGAAGCTTTCTTT	CASSFNKNTEAFF
TRBJ1-6	NA	TRBV19	NA	TGTGCCAGTAGTCCCGGACAGCCCGGACCCCTCCACTTT	CASSPGQPGPLHF
TRBJ2-7	NA	TRBV9	NA	TGTGCCAGCAGCCCCCGGAGAGGGAATTACGAGCAGTACTTC	CASSPRRGNYEQYF
TRBJ2-3	NA	TRBV4-2	TRBD2	TGTGCCAGCAGCTCTAGAACTAGCGGGGGGGCACATACGCAGTATTTT	CASSSRTSGGAHTQYF
TRBJ2-2	once	TRBV6-1	NA	TGTGCCAGCAGCTTGGTGACAGCCAACACCGGGGAGCTGTTTTTT	CASSLVTANTGELFF
TRBJ1-1	NA	TRBV9	NA	TGTGCCAGCAGCGCATCCCAGGGCACTGAAGCTTTCTTT	CASSASQGTEAFF
TRBJ1-5	few	TRBV2	NA	TGTGCCAGCAGGGTACGACTGGGCAATCAGCCCCAGCATTTT	CASRVRLGNQPQHF
TRBJ2-3	NA	TRBV9	NA	TGTGCCAGCAGCTCCCGGGGGACAGATACGCAGTATTTT	CASSSRGTDTQYF
TRBJ1-4	NA	TRBV27	NA	TGTGCCAGCAGTGGGAGGGCGCTTAATGAAAAACTGTTTTTT	CASSGRALNEKLFF
TRBJ1-6	once	TRBV28	NA	TGTGCCAGCAGTTTAGGGGGCGGGAATTCACCCCTCCACTTT	CASSLGGGNSPLHF
TRBJ2-7	NA	TRBV7-9	NA	TGTGCCAGCAGCTTATCGGGGACATGGGAGAGCGAGCAGTACTTC	CASSLSGTWESEQYF
TRBJ1-2	NA	TRBV5-4	NA	TGTGCCAGCAGCTTGGACAGGACAAATAGCTACGGCTACACCTTC	CASSLDRTNSYGYTF
TRBJ1-3	NA	TRBV10-3	NA	TGTGCCATCACAGACAGATCTGGAAACACCATATATTTT	CAITDRSGNTIYF
TRBJ1-3	NA	TRBV28	TRBD1	TGTGCCAGCGGACAGGGGGGCTCTGGAAACACCATATATTTT	CASGQGGSGNTIYF
TRBJ1-2	NA	TRBV2	NA	TGTGCCAGCAGTGAAGCGCTAGCTGGCAATGGCTACACCTTC	CASSEALAGNGYTF
TRBJ1-3	NA	TRBV2	TRBD1	TGTGCCAGCAGCATCTACGGGACAGGGTCTGGAAACACCATATATTTT	CASSIYGTGSGNTIYF
TRBJ2-5	NA	TRBV7-8	TRBD2	TGTGCCAGCAGCCGGGGGGGGACCGGGGAGACCCAGTACTTC	CASSRGGTGETQYF
TRBJ1-2	NA	TRBV5-6	NA	TGTGCCAGCAGCTTAGCCCGAGGGTCGGGCGGCTACACCTTC	CASSLARGSGGYTF
TRBJ1-5	NA	TRBV6-1	NA	TGTGCCAGCAGTGAGTCCCTACTATCGCCCCAGCATTTT	CASSESLLSPQHF
TRBJ2-7	NA	TRBV18	TRBD1	TGTGCCAGCTCACCCGGGACAGGGAGCTCCTACGAGCAGTACTTC	CASSPGTGSSYEQYF
TRBJ1-5	few	TRBV4-1	NA	TGCGCCAGCAGCCAGCGGGAAATAATACAGCCCCAGCATTTT	CASSQREIIQPQHF
TRBJ1-5	NA	TRBV6-1	TRBD1	TGTGCCAGCAGTGAAATGGGACAGGGGAGCCAGCCCCAGCATTTT	CASSEMGQGSQPQHF
TRBJ2-5	NA	TRBV11-1	NA	TGTGCCAGCAGCTTAGAACCAGGCCAAGAGACCCAGTACTTC	CASSLEPGQETQYF
TRBJ2-3	NA	TRBV28	TRBD2	TGTGCCAGCAGTTTATTGACTAGCGGCGCAGATACGCAGTATTTT	CASSLLTSGADTQYF
TRBJ1-6	once	TRBV7-2	NA	TGTGCCAGCAGCGAGCTTAGGAGCTCCTATAATTCACCCCTCCACTTT	CASSELRSSYNSPLHF